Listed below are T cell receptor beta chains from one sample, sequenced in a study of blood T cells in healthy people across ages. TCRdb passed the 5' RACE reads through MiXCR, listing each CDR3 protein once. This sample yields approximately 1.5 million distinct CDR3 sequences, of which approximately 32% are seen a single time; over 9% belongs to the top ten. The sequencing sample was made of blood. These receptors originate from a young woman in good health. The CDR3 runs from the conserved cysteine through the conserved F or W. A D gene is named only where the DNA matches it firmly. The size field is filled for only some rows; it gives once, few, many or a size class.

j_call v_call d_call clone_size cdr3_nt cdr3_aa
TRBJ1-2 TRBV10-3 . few TGTGCCATCAGTGAGTCTGACTCTAACTATGGCTACACCTTC CAISESDSNYGYTF
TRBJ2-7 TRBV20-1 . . TGCAGTGGTTCAGCGGCGGTGGGATACGAGCAGTACTTC CSGSAAVGYEQYF
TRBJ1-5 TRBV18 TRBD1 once TGTGCCAGCTCACCCTCGTGGGACAGGGATCAGCCCCAGCATTTT CASSPSWDRDQPQHF
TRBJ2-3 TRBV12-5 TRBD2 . TGTGCTAGTGGCTCTCTAGCGGGGGACACAGATACGCAGTATTTT CASGSLAGDTDTQYF
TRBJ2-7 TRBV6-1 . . TGTGCCAGCAGTGACGCTCCGGGACACCTCTACGAGCAGTACTTC CASSDAPGHLYEQYF
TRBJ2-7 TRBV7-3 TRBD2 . TGTGCCAGCAGCCCCTTAGCGGGAGCCCTCTCCTACGAGCAGTACTTC CASSPLAGALSYEQYF
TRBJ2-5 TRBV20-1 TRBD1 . TGCAGTGCTCCGGGACAGGGGGCTGAGACCCAGTACTTC CSAPGQGAETQYF
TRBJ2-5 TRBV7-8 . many TGTGCCAGCAGCTTATTTGCCGAGACCCAGTACTTC CASSLFAETQYF
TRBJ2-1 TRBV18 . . TGTGCCAGCTCACCACCGGACTTCTACAATGAGCAGTTCTTC CASSPPDFYNEQFF
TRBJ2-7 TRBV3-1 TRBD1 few TGTGCCAGCAGCCCAGGTGGGGGACAGAACTACGAGCAGTACTTC CASSPGGGQNYEQYF
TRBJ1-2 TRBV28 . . TGTGCCAGCAGTTCCAGCCAGAGATACTATGGCTACACCTTC CASSSSQRYYGYTF
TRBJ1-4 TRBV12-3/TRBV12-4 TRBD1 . TGTGCCAGCAGTCTGAGACAGGGGGCAATTGAAAAACTGTTTTTT CASSLRQGAIEKLFF
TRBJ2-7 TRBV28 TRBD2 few TGTGCCAGCAGAGGCGGGAGTCGGTCCTACGAGCAGTACTTC CASRGGSRSYEQYF
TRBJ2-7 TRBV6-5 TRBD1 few TGTGCCAGCCAATACTACAGGGGGTACTCCTACGAGCAGTACTTC CASQYYRGYSYEQYF
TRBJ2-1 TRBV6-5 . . TGTGCCAGCAGTGACGACTTGGGCGATGAGCAGTTCTTC CASSDDLGDEQFF
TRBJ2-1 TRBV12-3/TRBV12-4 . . TGTGCCAGCAGTGGGTCGCGGGGCTCCTACAATGAGCAGTTCTTC CASSGSRGSYNEQFF
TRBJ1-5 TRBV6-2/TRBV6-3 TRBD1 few TGTGCCAGCAGTCCCACAGGGGGCCAGCCCCAGCATTTT CASSPTGGQPQHF
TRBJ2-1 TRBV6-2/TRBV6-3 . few TGTGCCAGCAGTTACTCGTGGTATGAGCAGTTCTTC CASSYSWYEQFF
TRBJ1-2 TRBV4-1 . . TGCGCCAGCAGCCAAGGGGACACCCATAGCTACACCTTC CASSQGDTHSYTF
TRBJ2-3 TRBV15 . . TGTGCCACCAGCACAGGGAGGGGGCGGGAGGCAGATACGCAGTATTTT CATSTGRGREADTQYF
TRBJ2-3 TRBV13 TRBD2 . TGTGCCAGCATCCCCGTCGGGCGGGAGGGAAGCACAGATACGCAGTATTTT CASIPVGREGSTDTQYF
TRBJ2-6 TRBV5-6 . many TGTGCCAGCAGCCTCAGACAAACTGGGGCCAACGTCCTGACTTTC CASSLRQTGANVLTF
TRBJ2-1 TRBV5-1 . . TGCGCCAGCAGCTTGGATTCGGCAAAAGAGCAGTTCTTC CASSLDSAKEQFF